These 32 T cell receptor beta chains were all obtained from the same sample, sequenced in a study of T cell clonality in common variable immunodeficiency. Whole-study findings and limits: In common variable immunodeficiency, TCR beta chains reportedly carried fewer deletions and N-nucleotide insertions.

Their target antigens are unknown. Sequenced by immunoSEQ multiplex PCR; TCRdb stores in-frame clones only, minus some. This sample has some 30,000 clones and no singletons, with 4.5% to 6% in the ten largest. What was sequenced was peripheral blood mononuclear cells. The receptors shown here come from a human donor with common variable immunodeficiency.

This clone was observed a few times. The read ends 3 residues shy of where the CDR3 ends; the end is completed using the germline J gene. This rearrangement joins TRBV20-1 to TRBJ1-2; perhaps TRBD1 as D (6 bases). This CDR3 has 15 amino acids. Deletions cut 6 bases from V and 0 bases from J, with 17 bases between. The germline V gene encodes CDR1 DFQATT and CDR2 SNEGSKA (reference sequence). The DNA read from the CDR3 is TGCAGTGCCCCGTCAGGGGCGCTAACTAACTATGGC. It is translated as CSAPSGALTNYG. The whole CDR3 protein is CSAPSGALTNYGYTF.

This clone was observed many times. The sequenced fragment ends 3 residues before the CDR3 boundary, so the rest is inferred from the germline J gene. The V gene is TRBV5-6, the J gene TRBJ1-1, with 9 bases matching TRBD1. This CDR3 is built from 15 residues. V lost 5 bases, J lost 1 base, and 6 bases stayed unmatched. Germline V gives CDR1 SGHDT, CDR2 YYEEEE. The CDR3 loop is CASRGTGYANTEAFF. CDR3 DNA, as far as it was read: TGTGCCAGCAGAGGGACAGGGTATGCGAACACTGAA.

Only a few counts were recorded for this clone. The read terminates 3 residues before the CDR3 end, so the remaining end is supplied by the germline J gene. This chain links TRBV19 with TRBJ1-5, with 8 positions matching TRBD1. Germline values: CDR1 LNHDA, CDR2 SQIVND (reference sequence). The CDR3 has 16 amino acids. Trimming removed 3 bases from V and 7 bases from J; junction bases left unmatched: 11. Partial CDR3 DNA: TGTGCCAGTAGTATTGATGACAGGGGCCTTGGGCAGCCC. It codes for CASSIDDRGLGQP. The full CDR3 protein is CASSIDDRGLGQPQHF.

CDR3 bases read: TGTGCCAGCAGCAAAACAGGCGCAACTAATGAAAAA. Its protein product is CASSKTGATNEK. The full CDR3 reads CASSKTGATNEKLFF. The chain employs TRBV7-9 and TRBJ1-4; D perhaps matches TRBD1 (5 bases). The missing CDR3 end, 3 residues past where the read stops, is filled in from the germline J gene. V was shortened by 5 bases and J by 0 bases, with 10 bases between the two germline ends. This CDR3 region has 15 residues. CDR1 is SEHNR and CDR2 is FQNEAQ in the germline V gene (reference sequence).

This chain's CDR3 is CASSRDSFYEQYF. The sequenced part of the CDR3 DNA is TGTGCCAGCAGCCGGGACAGTTTCTACGAG. V is TRBV7-2 and J is TRBJ2-7, with 7 bases matching TRBD1. The observed sequence ends 3 residues before the CDR3 terminus, with the missing tail filled in from the germline J gene. After removal of 5 bases from V and 3 bases from J, the junction contained 4 bases not matched to a gene. The CDR3 spans 13 residues. Germline lookup yields CDR1 SGHTA and CDR2 FQGNSA.

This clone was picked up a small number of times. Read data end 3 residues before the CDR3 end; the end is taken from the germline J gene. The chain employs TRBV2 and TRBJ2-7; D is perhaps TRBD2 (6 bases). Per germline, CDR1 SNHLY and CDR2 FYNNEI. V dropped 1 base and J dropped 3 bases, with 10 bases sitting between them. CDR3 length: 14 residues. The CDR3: CASSEVTTSYEQYF. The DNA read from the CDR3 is TGTGCCAGCAGTGAAGTTACGACTAGCTACGAG.

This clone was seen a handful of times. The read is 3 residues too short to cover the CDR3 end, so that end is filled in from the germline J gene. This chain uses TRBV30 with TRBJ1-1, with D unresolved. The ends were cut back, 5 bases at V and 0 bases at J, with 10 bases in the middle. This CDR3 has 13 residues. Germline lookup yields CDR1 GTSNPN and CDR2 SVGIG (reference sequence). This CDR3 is CAWHLGLNTEAFF. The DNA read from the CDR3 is TGTGCCTGGCACCTTGGGCTGAACACTGAA.

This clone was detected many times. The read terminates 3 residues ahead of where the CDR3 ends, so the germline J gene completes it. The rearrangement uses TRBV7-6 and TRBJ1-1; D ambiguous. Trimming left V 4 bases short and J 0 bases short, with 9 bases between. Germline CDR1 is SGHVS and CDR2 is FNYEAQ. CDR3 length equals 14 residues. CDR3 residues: CASSSITLNTEAFF. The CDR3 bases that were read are TGTGCCAGCAGCTCGATAACACTGAACACTGAA.

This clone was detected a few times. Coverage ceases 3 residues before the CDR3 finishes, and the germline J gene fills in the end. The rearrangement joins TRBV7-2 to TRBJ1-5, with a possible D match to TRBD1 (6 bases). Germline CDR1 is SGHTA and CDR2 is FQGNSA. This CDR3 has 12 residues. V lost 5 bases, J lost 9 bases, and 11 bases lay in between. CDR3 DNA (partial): TGTGCCAGCAGCCTCAGGGGCCGGCCC. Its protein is CASSLRGRP. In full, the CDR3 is CASSLRGRPQHF.

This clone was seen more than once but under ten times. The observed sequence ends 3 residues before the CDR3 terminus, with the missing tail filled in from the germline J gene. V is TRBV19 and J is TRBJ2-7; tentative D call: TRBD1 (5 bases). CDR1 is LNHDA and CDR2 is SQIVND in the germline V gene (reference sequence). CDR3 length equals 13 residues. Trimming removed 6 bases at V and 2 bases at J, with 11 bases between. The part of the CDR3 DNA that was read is TGTGCCAGTAGCAGGGAACGGACCTACGAG. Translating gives CASSRERTYE. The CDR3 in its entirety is CASSRERTYEQYF.

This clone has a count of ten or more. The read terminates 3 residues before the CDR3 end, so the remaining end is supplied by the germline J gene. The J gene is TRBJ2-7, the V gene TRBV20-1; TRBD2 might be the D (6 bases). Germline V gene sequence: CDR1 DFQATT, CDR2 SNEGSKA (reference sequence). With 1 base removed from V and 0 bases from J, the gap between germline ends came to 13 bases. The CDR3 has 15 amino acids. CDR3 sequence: CSARVFQRASYEQYF. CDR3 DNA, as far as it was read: TGCAGTGCTAGAGTTTTTCAGCGGGCCTCCTACGAG.

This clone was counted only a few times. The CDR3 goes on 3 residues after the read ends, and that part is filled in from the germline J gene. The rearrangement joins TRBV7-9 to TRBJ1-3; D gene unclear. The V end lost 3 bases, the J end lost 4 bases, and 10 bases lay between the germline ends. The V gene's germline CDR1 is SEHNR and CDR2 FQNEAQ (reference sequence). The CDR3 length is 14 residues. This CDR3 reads CASSFETSGNTIYF. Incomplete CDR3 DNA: TGTGCCAGCAGCTTCGAGACATCAGGAAACACC.

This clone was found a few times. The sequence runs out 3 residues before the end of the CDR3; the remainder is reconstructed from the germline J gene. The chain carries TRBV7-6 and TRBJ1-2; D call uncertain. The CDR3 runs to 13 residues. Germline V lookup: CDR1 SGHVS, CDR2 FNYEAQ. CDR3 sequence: CASSLSPGNGYTF. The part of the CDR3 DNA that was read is TGTGCCAGCAGCTTAAGTCCGGGGAACGGC.

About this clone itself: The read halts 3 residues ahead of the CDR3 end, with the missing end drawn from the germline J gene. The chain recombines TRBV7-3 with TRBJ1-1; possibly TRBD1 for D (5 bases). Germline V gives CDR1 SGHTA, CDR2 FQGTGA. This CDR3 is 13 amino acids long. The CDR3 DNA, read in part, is TGTGCCAGCAGCTTAAGTCCTGCAGGGCGA. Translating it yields CASSLSPAGR. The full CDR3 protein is CASSLSPAGRAFF.

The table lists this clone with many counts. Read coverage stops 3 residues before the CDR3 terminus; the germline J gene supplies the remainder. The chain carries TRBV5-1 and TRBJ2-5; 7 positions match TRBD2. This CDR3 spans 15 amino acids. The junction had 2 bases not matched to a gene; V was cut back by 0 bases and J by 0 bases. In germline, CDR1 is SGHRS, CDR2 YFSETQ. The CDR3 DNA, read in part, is TGCGCCAGCAGCTTGGTCGGGGGGTACCAAGAGACC. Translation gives CASSLVGGYQET. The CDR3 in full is CASSLVGGYQETQYF.

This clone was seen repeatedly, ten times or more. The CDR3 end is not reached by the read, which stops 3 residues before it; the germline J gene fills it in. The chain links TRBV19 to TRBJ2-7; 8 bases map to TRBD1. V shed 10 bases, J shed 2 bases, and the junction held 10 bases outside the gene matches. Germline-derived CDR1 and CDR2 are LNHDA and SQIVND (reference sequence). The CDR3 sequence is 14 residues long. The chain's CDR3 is CATTEGTGAYEQYF. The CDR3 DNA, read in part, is TGTGCCACCACCGAAGGGACAGGTGCCTACGAG.

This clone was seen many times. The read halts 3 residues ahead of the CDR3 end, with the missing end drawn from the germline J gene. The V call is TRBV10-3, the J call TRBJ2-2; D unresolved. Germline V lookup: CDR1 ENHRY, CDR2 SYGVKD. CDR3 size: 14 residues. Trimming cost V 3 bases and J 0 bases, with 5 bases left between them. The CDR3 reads CAISEGPNTGELFF. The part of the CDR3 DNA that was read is TGTGCCATCAGTGAAGGGCCGAACACCGGGGAG.

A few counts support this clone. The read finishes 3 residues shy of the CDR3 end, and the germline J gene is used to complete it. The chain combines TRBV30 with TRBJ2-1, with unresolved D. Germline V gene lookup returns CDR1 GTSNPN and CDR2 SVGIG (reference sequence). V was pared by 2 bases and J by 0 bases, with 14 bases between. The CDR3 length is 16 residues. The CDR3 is CAWSTTGSNSYNEQFF. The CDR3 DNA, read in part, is TGTGCCTGGAGTACTACCGGGTCCAACTCCTACAATGAG.

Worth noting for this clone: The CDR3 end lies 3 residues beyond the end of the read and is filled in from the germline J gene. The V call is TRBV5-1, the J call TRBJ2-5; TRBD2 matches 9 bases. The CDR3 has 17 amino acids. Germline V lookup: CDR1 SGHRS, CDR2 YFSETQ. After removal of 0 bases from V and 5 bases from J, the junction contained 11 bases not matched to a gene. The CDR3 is CASSLAVGGGAPETQYF. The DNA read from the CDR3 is TGCGCCAGCAGCTTGGCGGTGGGCGGGGGGGCGCCGGAGACC.

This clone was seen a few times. CDR3 amino acids: CASSIVLRGQTNGYTF. The DNA read from the CDR3 is TGTGCCAGTAGTATAGTACTAAGGGGACAGACGAATGGC. This rearrangement joins TRBV19 to TRBJ1-2, with TRBD1 matching 7 bases. The CDR3 is cut off 3 residues early in the read; its end comes from the germline J gene. This CDR3 contains 16 residues. The germline CDR1 and CDR2 sequences are LNHDA and SQIVND (reference sequence). V was pared by 1 base and J by 6 bases, with 11 bases of the junction left unmatched. Using reference TRBV19 and TRBJ1-2 for the parts outside the CDR3, the full variable domain is DGGITQSPKYLFRKEGQNVTLSCEQNLNHDAMYWYRQDPGQGLRLIYYSQIVNDFQKGDIAEGYSVSREKKESFPLTVTSAQKNPTAFYLCASSIVLRGQTNGYTFGSGTRLTVV.

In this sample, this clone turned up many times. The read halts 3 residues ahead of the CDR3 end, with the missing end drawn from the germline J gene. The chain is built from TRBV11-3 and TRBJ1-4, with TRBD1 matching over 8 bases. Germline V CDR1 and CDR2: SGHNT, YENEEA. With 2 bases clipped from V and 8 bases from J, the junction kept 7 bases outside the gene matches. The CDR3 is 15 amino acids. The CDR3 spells CASSLYLGQEEKLFF. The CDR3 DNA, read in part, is TGTGCCAGCAGCTTATATTTGGGACAGGAGGAAAAA.

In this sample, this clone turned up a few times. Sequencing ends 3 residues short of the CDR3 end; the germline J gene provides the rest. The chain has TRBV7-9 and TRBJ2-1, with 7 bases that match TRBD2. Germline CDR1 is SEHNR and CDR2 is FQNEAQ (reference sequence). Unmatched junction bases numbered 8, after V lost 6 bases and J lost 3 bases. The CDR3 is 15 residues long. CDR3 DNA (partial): TGTGCCAGCAGTTTAAGCGGGGCCTACTACAATGAG. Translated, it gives CASSLSGAYYNE. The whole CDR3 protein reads CASSLSGAYYNEQFF.

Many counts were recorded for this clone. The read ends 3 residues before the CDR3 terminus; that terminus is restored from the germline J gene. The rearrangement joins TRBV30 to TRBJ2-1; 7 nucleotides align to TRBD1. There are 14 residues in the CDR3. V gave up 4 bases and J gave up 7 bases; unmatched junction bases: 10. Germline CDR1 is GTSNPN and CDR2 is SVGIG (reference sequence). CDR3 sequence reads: CAWIPWTGDNEQFF. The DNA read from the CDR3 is TGTGCCTGGATACCTTGGACAGGCGATAATGAG.

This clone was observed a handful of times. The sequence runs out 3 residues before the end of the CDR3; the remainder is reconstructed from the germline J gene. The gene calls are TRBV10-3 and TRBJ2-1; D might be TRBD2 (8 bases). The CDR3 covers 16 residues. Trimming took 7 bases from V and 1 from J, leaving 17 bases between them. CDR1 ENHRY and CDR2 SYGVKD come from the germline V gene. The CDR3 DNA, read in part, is TGTGCCATCATGGAGGGGGCTAGCGGGTCCTACAATGAG. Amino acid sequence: CAIMEGASGSYNE. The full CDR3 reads CAIMEGASGSYNEQFF.

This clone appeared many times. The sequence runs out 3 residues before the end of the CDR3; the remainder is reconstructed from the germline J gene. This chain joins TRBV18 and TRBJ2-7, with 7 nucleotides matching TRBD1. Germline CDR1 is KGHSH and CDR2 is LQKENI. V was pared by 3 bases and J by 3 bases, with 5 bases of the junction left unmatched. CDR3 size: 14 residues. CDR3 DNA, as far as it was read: TGTGCCAGCTCACCGGGACAGCAATTCTACGAG. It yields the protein CASSPGQQFYE. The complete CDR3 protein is CASSPGQQFYEQYF.

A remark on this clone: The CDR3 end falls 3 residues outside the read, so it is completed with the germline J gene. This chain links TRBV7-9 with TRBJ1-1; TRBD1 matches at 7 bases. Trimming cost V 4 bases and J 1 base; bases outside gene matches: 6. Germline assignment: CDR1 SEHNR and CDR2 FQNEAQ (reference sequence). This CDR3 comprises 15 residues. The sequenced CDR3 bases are TGTGCCAGCAGCTCGGGACAGACCGAGAACACTGAA. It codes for CASSSGQTENTE. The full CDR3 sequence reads CASSSGQTENTEAFF.

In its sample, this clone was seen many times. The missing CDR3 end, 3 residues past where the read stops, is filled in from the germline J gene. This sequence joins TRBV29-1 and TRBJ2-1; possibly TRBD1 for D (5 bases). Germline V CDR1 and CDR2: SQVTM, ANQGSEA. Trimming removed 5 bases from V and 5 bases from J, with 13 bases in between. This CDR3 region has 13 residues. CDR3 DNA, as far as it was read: TGCAGCGTTTACCCAGGGATCCACAATGAG. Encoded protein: CSVYPGIHNE. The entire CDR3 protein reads CSVYPGIHNEQFF.

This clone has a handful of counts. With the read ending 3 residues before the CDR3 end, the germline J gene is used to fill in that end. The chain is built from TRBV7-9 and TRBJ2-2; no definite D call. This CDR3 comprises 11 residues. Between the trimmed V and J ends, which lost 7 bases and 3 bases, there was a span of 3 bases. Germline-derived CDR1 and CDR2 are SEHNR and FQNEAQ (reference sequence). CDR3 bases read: TGTGCCAGCAAGGACACCGGGGAG. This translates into CASKDTGE. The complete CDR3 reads CASKDTGELFF.

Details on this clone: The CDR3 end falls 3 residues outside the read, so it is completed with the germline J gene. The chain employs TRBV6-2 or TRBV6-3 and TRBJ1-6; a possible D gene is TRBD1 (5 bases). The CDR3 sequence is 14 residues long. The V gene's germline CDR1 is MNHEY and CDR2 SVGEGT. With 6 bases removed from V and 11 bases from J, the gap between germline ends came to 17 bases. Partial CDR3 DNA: TGTGCCAGCAGAAGGGGCCCATTTCGGACACCC. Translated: CASRRGPFRTP. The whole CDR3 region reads CASRRGPFRTPLHF.

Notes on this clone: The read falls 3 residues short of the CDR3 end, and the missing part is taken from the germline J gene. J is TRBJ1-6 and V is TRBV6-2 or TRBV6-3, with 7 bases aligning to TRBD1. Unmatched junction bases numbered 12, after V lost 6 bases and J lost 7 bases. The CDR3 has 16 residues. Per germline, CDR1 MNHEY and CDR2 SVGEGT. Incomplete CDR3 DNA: TGTGCCAGCAGACCAAGAAAGACAGGGACCAATTCACCC. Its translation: CASRPRKTGTNSP. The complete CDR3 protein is CASRPRKTGTNSPLHF.

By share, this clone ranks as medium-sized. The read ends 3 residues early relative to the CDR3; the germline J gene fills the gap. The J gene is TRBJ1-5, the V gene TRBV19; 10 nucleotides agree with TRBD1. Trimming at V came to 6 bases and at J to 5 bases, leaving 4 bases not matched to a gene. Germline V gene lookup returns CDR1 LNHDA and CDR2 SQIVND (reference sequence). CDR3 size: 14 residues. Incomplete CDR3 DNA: TGTGCCAGTAGACGGGGACAGGGGTATCAGCCC. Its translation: CASRRGQGYQP. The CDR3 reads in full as CASRRGQGYQPQHF.

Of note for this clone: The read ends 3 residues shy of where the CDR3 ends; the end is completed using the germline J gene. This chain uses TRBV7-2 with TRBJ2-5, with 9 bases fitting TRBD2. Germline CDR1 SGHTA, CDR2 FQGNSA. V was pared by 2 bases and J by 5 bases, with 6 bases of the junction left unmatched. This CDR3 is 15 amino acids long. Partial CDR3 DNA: TGTGCCAGCAGCTTACGGCGGGGGGGCAGTGAGACC. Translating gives CASSLRRGGSET. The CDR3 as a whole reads CASSLRRGGSETQYF.